These T cell receptor beta chains were read from a single sample in a study of response to subunit inactivated influenza vaccine. TCRdb reanalysed the RT-PCR reads using MiXCR and keeps one entry per CDR3 protein. This sample has approximately 530,000 distinct CDR3 sequences; approximately 7.6% occur once, and the top ten carry 10% to 15%. The specimen comprised PBMCs from blood, sampled roughly 24 months after vaccination. These receptors all stem from a man between 45 and 75 years old who received an inactivated influenza vaccine. The CDR3 runs from the conserved cysteine through the conserved F or W. Each record gives: CDR3 length, J gene, clone size, V gene, D gene, CDR3 DNA, CDR3 protein. A D gene is named only where the DNA matches it firmly. Part of the rows lack a size; the others show once, few, many or a class for expanded clones.

len: 14
j_gene: TRBJ2-1
abundance: few
v_gene: TRBV20-1
d_gene: NA
CDR3nt: TGCAGTGCTACACCCGGACTGTACTACAATGAGCAGTTCTTC
CDR3aa: CSATPGLYYNEQFF

len: 15
j_gene: TRBJ2-7
abundance: many
v_gene: TRBV5-5
d_gene: TRBD2
CDR3nt: TGTGCCAGCAGCTTGGGGTTCGCTAGCGGCGTTGAGCAGTACTTC
CDR3aa: CASSLGFASGVEQYF

len: 14
j_gene: TRBJ1-1
abundance: NA
v_gene: TRBV19
d_gene: NA
CDR3nt: TGTGCCAGTAGCGAGGGCAGACGGAACACTGAAGCTTTCTTT
CDR3aa: CASSEGRRNTEAFF

len: 14
j_gene: TRBJ2-2
abundance: NA
v_gene: TRBV20-1
d_gene: TRBD2
CDR3nt: TGCAGTGCTCGACTAGCGGGAGGTACCGGGGAGCTGTTTTTT
CDR3aa: CSARLAGGTGELFF

len: 15
j_gene: TRBJ1-1
abundance: few
v_gene: TRBV10-3
d_gene: NA
CDR3nt: TGTGCCATCAGTGACTCAGGACAGATGAACACTGAAGCTTTCTTT
CDR3aa: CAISDSGQMNTEAFF

len: 13
j_gene: TRBJ1-4
abundance: NA
v_gene: TRBV20-1
d_gene: NA
CDR3nt: TGCAGTGCTAGGGGGCGCGATAATGAAAAACTGTTTTTT
CDR3aa: CSARGRDNEKLFF

len: 18
j_gene: TRBJ2-5
abundance: many
v_gene: TRBV4-1
d_gene: TRBD2
CDR3nt: TGCGCCAGCAGCCAATTGTTTATGAAGCGGGAGGGCCCGGAGACCCAGTACTTC
CDR3aa: CASSQLFMKREGPETQYF

len: 14
j_gene: TRBJ1-6
abundance: few
v_gene: TRBV20-1
d_gene: NA
CDR3nt: TGCAGTGCCAGAGACAGGTCCTATAATTCACCCCTCCACTTT
CDR3aa: CSARDRSYNSPLHF

len: 16
j_gene: TRBJ2-2
abundance: NA
v_gene: TRBV9
d_gene: NA
CDR3nt: TGTGCCAGCAACGTGGGAGCGGGTACGAACACCGGGGAGCTGTTTTTT
CDR3aa: CASNVGAGTNTGELFF

len: 12
j_gene: TRBJ1-2
abundance: NA
v_gene: TRBV20-1
d_gene: TRBD1
CDR3nt: TGCAGTGGTGGACAGGGGGTGGCTGGCTACACCTTC
CDR3aa: CSGGQGVAGYTF

len: 18
j_gene: TRBJ2-3
abundance: few
v_gene: TRBV5-6
d_gene: TRBD2
CDR3nt: TGTGCCAGCAGCTCGCCTAGACGGGGACTAGCGGTCACAGATACGCAGTATTTT
CDR3aa: CASSSPRRGLAVTDTQYF

len: 16
j_gene: TRBJ2-4
abundance: many
v_gene: TRBV27
d_gene: NA
CDR3nt: TGTGCCAGCAGTTTTACAGCCTTCCTAGCCAAAAACATTCAGTACTTC
CDR3aa: CASSFTAFLAKNIQYF

len: 14
j_gene: TRBJ1-2
abundance: NA
v_gene: TRBV7-6
d_gene: TRBD1
CDR3nt: TGTGCCAGCAGCGAGGGACAGGGGATGCGTGGCTACACCTTC
CDR3aa: CASSEGQGMRGYTF

len: 11
j_gene: TRBJ2-7
abundance: few
v_gene: TRBV5-1
d_gene: NA
CDR3nt: TGCGCCAGCAGCGGAGGGGGACATATCTACTTC
CDR3aa: CASSGGGHIYF

len: 16
j_gene: TRBJ2-3
abundance: few
v_gene: TRBV14
d_gene: TRBD2
CDR3nt: TGTGCCAGCAGCGCGCGTAGCGGGAGGCCAACAGATACGCAGTATTTT
CDR3aa: CASSARSGRPTDTQYF

len: 14
j_gene: TRBJ2-7
abundance: many
v_gene: TRBV27
d_gene: NA
CDR3nt: TGTGCCAGCAGTTTGGGCAGGGGAGCTTACGAGCAGTACTTC
CDR3aa: CASSLGRGAYEQYF

len: 15
j_gene: TRBJ2-5
abundance: many
v_gene: TRBV4-3
d_gene: NA
CDR3nt: TGCGCCAGCAGCCAAAACAGGGCGCTCCAAGAGACCCAGTACTTC
CDR3aa: CASSQNRALQETQYF

len: 14
j_gene: TRBJ1-1
abundance: NA
v_gene: TRBV4-3
d_gene: NA
CDR3nt: TGCGCCAGCAGCCAAGAGCCGAGGAACACTGAAGCTTTCTTT
CDR3aa: CASSQEPRNTEAFF

len: 15
j_gene: TRBJ2-1
abundance: few
v_gene: TRBV6-2/TRBV6-3
d_gene: NA
CDR3nt: TGTGCCAGCACTAAAAGGACAACCTCCTACAATGAGCAGTTCTTC
CDR3aa: CASTKRTTSYNEQFF

len: 15
j_gene: TRBJ2-1
abundance: many
v_gene: TRBV11-1
d_gene: TRBD1
CDR3nt: TGTGCCAGCAGCTTAACTCACGGACAGGTGGATGAGCAGTTCTTC
CDR3aa: CASSLTHGQVDEQFF

len: 15
j_gene: TRBJ1-2
abundance: few
v_gene: TRBV5-1
d_gene: NA
CDR3nt: TGCGCCAGCAGCTTGGAGTCCAGGCCTAACTATGGCTACACCTTC
CDR3aa: CASSLESRPNYGYTF

len: 14
j_gene: TRBJ2-3
abundance: NA
v_gene: TRBV10-2
d_gene: NA
CDR3nt: TGCGCCAGCAGTGGTCGGGGGTCCACAGATACGCAGTATTTT
CDR3aa: CASSGRGSTDTQYF

len: 12
j_gene: TRBJ1-2
abundance: many
v_gene: TRBV7-2
d_gene: NA
CDR3nt: TGTGCCAGCAGCTTAGACATCCATGGCTACACCTTC
CDR3aa: CASSLDIHGYTF

len: 13
j_gene: TRBJ1-4
abundance: many
v_gene: TRBV10-3
d_gene: NA
CDR3nt: TGTGCCATCAGTGAATCCAGTAATGAAAAACTGTTTTTT
CDR3aa: CAISESSNEKLFF

len: 15
j_gene: TRBJ2-1
abundance: few
v_gene: TRBV4-2
d_gene: NA
CDR3nt: TGTGCCAGCAGCCGGGACGACTCATCCTACAATGAGCAGTTCTTC
CDR3aa: CASSRDDSSYNEQFF

len: 16
j_gene: TRBJ2-5
abundance: many
v_gene: TRBV6-5
d_gene: TRBD1
CDR3nt: TGTGCCAGCAGTTACTCGGACAGGGGGTACCAAGAGACCCAGTACTTC
CDR3aa: CASSYSDRGYQETQYF

len: 15
j_gene: TRBJ2-2
abundance: few
v_gene: TRBV12-3/TRBV12-4
d_gene: TRBD2
CDR3nt: TGTGCCAGCAGTTTCGAGCGGGGGGTCACCGGGGAGCTGTTTTTT
CDR3aa: CASSFERGVTGELFF

len: 14
j_gene: TRBJ2-7
abundance: few
v_gene: TRBV20-1
d_gene: TRBD2
CDR3nt: TGCAGTGCTCAAAGACTAGCGGGTGCCTACGAGCAGTACTTC
CDR3aa: CSAQRLAGAYEQYF

len: 11
j_gene: TRBJ2-1
abundance: NA
v_gene: TRBV29-1
d_gene: TRBD2
CDR3nt: TGCAGCGTCGTAACTAGCGTTGAGCAGTTCTTC
CDR3aa: CSVVTSVEQFF

len: 14
j_gene: TRBJ2-2
abundance: NA
v_gene: TRBV27
d_gene: NA
CDR3nt: TGTGCCAGCAGTTCGCTTAGTAGGGCCGGGGAGCTGTTTTTT
CDR3aa: CASSSLSRAGELFF

len: 16
j_gene: TRBJ2-1
abundance: few
v_gene: TRBV9
d_gene: TRBD2
CDR3nt: TGTGCCAGCAGCAACACTAGCGGGAGGTTCAACAATGAGCAGTTCTTC
CDR3aa: CASSNTSGRFNNEQFF

len: 12
j_gene: TRBJ2-7
abundance: many
v_gene: TRBV10-3
d_gene: NA
CDR3nt: TGTGCCATCAGGAATACAGAGATCGAGCAGTACTTC
CDR3aa: CAIRNTEIEQYF

len: 16
j_gene: TRBJ2-1
abundance: many
v_gene: TRBV7-6
d_gene: NA
CDR3nt: TGTGCCAGCAGCTTAGGGGTCGGGGGCCCTCTCAATGAGCAGTTCTTC
CDR3aa: CASSLGVGGPLNEQFF

len: 17
j_gene: TRBJ2-2
abundance: many
v_gene: TRBV29-1
d_gene: TRBD2
CDR3nt: TGCAGCGTGCTGGGACTAGCGGGATCAGGGGGCACCGGGGAGCTGTTTTTT
CDR3aa: CSVLGLAGSGGTGELFF

len: 15
j_gene: TRBJ2-7
abundance: many
v_gene: TRBV20-1
d_gene: TRBD2
CDR3nt: TGCAGTGCTAGAGATCGGCTAGCGGGAGTGTACGAGCAGTACTTC
CDR3aa: CSARDRLAGVYEQYF

len: 15
j_gene: TRBJ2-3
abundance: few
v_gene: TRBV20-1
d_gene: TRBD2
CDR3nt: TGCAGTGCTAGACTAGCGGGAGGCCCCACAGATACGCAGTATTTT
CDR3aa: CSARLAGGPTDTQYF

len: 18
j_gene: TRBJ2-2
abundance: few
v_gene: TRBV20-1
d_gene: TRBD2
CDR3nt: TGCAGTGCTAGAGATCCAAGGACTAGCGGGAGTCTAGGAGGGGAGCTGTTTTTT
CDR3aa: CSARDPRTSGSLGGELFF